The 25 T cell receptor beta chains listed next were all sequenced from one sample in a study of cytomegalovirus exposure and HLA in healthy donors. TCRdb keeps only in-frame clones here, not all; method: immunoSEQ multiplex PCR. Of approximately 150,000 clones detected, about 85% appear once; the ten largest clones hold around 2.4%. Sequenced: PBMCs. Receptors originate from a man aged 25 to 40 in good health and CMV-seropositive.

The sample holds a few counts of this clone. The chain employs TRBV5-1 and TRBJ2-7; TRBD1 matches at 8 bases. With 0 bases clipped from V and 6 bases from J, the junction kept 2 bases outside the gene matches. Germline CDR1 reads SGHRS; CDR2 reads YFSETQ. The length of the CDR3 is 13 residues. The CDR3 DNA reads TGCGCCAGCAGCTTGGTAGGGACAGGCGAGCAGTACTTC. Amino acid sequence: CASSLVGTGEQYF. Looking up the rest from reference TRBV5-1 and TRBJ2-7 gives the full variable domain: KAGVTQTPRYLIKTRGQQVTLSCSPISGHRSVSWYQQTPGQGLQFLFEYFSETQRNKGNFPGRFSGRQFSNSRSEMNVSTLELGDSALYLCASSLVGTGEQYFGPGTRLTVT.

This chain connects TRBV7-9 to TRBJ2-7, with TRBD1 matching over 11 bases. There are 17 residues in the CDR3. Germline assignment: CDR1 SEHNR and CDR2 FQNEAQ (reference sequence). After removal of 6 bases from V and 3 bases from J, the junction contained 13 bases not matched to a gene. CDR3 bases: TGTGCCAGCAGTCAGGACAGGGGGCTAGGATTCGTCTACGAGCAGTACTTC. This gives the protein CASSQDRGLGFVYEQYF.

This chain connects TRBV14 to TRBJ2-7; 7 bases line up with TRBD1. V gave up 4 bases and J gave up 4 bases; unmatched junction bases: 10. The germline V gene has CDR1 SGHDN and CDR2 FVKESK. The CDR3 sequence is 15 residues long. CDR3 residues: CASSRQGTWGYEQYF. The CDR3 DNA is TGTGCCAGCAGCCGACAGGGAACCTGGGGTTACGAGCAGTACTTC.

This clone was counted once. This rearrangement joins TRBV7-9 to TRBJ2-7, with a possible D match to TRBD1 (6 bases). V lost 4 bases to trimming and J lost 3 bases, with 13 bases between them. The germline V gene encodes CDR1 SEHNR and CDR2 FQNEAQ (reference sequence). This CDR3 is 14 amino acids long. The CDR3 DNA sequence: TGTGCCAGCAGCTATAGTAAGGGGGACTACGAGCAGTACTTC. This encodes CASSYSKGDYEQYF.

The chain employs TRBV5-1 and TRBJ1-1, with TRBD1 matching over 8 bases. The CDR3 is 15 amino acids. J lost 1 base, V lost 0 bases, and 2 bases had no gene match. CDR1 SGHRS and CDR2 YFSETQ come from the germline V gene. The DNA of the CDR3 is TGCGCCAGCAGCTTGGCCGGGACAGGGAACACTGAAGCTTTCTTT. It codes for CASSLAGTGNTEAFF. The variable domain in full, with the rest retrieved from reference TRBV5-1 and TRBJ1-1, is KAGVTQTPRYLIKTRGQQVTLSCSPISGHRSVSWYQQTPGQGLQFLFEYFSETQRNKGNFPGRFSGRQFSNSRSEMNVSTLELGDSALYLCASSLAGTGNTEAFFGQGTRLTVV.

CDR3 sequence (DNA): TGTGCCAGTAGTATTGGCAGGGCGACTGCTCGGCATTTT. Its translation is CASSIGRATARHF. V gene TRBV19 combines with J gene TRBJ1-5; tentatively, D is TRBD1 (5 bases). The CDR3 covers 13 residues. CDR1 is LNHDA, CDR2 SQIVND, per germline (reference sequence). V lost 3 bases to trimming and J lost 15 bases, with 18 bases between them. Complete variable domain (other parts from reference TRBV19 and TRBJ1-5): DGGITQSPKYLFRKEGQNVTLSCEQNLNHDAMYWYRQDPGQGLRLIYYSQIVNDFQKGDIAEGYSVSREKKESFPLTVTSAQKNPTAFYLCASSIGRATARHFGDGTRLSIL.

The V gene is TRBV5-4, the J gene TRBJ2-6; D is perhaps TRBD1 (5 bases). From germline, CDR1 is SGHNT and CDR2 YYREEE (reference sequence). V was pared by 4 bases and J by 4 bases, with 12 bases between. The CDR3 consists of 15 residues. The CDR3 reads CASSTPGWGANVLTF. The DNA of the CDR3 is TGTGCCAGCAGCACTCCAGGGTGGGGGGCCAACGTCCTGACTTTC. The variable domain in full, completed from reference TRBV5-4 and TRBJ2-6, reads ETGVTQSPTHLIKTRGQQVTLRCSSQSGHNTVSWYQQALGQGPQFIFQYYREEENGRGNFPPRFSGLQFPNYSSELNVNALELDDSALYLCASSTPGWGANVLTFGAGSRLTVL.

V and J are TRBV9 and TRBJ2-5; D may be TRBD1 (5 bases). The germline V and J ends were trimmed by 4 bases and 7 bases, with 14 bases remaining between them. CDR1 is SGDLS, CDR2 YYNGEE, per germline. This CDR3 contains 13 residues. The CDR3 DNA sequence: TGTGCCAGCAGCCCAAGGCAGGGAACGACCCAGTACTTC. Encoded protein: CASSPRQGTTQYF.

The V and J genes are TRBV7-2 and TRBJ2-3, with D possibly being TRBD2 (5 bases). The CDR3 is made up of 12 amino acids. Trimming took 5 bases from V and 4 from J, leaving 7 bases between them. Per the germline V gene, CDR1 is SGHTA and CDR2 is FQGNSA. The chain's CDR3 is CASSDGADTQYF. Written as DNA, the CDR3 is TGTGCCAGCAGCGACGGGGCAGATACGCAGTATTTT.

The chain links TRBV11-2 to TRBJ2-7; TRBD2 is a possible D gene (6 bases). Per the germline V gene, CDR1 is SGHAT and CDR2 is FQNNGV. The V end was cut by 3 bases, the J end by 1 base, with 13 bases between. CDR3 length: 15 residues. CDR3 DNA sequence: TGTGCCAGCAGCTTTCTCAGGCTAGCGTCCTACGAGCAGTACTTC. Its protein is CASSFLRLASYEQYF.

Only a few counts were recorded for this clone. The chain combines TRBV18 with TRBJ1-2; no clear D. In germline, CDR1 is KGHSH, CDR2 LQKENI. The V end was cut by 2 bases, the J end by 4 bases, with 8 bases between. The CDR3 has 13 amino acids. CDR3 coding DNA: TGTGCCAGCTCACCAGTGTTCAGCTATGGCTACACCTTC. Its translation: CASSPVFSYGYTF.

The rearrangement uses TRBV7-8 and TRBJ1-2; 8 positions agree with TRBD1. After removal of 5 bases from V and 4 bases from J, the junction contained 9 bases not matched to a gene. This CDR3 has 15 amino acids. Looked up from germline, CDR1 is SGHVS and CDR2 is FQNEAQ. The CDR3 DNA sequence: TGTGCCAGCAGCGTATCGACGACAGGGGCCTATGGCTACACCTTC. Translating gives CASSVSTTGAYGYTF.

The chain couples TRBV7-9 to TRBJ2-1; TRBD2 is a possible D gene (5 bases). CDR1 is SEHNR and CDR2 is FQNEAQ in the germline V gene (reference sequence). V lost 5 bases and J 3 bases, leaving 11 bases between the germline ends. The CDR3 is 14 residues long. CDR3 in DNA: TGTGCCAGCAGCGTAATCCGGGACTACAATGAGCAGTTCTTC. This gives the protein CASSVIRDYNEQFF. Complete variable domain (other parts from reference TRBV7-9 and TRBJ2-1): DTGVSQNPRHKITKRGQNVTFRCDPISEHNRLYWYRQTLGQGPEFLTYFQNEAQLEKSRLLSDRFSAERPKGSFSTLEIQRTEQGDSAMYLCASSVIRDYNEQFFGPGTRLTVL.

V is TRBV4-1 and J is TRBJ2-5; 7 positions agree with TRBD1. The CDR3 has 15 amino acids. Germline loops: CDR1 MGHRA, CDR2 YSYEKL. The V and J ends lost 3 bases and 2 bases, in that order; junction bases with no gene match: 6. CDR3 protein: CASSHPDRRQETQYF. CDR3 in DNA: TGCGCCAGCAGCCACCCGGACAGGCGGCAAGAGACCCAGTACTTC.

The CDR3 protein is CASSIGQMLDEQYF. The CDR3 DNA sequence: TGTGCCAGTAGTATTGGACAGATGTTGGACGAGCAGTACTTC. V usage is TRBV19 and J usage is TRBJ2-7; D is possibly TRBD1 (6 bases). This CDR3 is built from 14 residues. The V and J ends lost 3 bases and 5 bases respectively, with 14 bases between them. CDR1 is LNHDA and CDR2 is SQIVND in the germline V gene (reference sequence).

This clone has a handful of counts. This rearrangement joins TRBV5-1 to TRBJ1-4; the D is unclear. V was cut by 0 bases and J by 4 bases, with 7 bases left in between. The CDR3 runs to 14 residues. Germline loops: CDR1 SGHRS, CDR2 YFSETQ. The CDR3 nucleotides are TGCGCCAGCAGCTTGGGAGAAATTAATGAAAAACTGTTTTTT. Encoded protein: CASSLGEINEKLFF.

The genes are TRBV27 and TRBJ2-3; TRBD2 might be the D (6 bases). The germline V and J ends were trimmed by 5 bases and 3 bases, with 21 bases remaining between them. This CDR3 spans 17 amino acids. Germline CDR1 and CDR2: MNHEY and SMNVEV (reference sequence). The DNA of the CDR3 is TGTGCCAGCAGTACGACCCCGGACTATGGGTCGACAGATACGCAGTATTTT. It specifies CASSTTPDYGSTDTQYF.

Here the CDR3 DNA reads TGTGCCATCAGCGGAGGGCAGGCAAACATCCAAGAGACCCAGTACTTC. Its protein is CAISGGQANIQETQYF. The chain recombines TRBV10-3 with TRBJ2-5, with a possible D match to TRBD2 (6 bases). CDR1 is ENHRY, CDR2 SYGVKD, per germline. This CDR3 is built from 16 residues. V was trimmed by 6 bases and J by 1 base, leaving 18 bases between them.

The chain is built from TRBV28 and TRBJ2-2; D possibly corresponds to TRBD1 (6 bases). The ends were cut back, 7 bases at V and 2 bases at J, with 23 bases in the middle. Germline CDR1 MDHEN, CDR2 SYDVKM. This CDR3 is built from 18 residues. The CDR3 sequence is CASNFRRKTGINTGELFF. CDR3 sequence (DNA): TGTGCCAGCAACTTCCGCCGAAAAACAGGGATTAACACCGGGGAGCTGTTTTTT.

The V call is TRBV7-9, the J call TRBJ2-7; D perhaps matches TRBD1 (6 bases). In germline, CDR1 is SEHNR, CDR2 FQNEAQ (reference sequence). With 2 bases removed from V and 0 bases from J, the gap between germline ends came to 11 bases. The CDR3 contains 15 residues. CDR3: CASSLTQGSSYEQYF. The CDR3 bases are TGTGCCAGCAGCTTAACCCAGGGGAGCTCCTACGAGCAGTACTTC.

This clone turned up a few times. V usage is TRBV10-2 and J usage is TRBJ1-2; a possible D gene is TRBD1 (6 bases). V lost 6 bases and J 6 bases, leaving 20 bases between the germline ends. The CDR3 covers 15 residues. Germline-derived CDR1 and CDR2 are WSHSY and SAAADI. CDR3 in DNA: TGCGCCAGCAGCAGGACAGCCTCAGAGACAGATGGCTACACCTTC. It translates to CASSRTASETDGYTF.

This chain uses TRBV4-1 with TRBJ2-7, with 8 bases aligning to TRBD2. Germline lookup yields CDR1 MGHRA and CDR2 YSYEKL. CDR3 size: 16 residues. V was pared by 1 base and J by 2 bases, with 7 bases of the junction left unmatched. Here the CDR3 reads CASSQGPRGGAYEQYF. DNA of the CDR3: TGCGCCAGCAGCCAAGGACCCCGGGGGGGGGCCTACGAGCAGTACTTC.

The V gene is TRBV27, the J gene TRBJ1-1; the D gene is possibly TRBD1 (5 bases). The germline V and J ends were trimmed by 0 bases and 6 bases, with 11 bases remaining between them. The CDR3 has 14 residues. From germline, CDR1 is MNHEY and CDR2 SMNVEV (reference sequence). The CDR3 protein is CASSLSGGRSEAFF. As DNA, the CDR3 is TGTGCCAGCAGTTTATCGGGGGGGAGGTCTGAAGCTTTCTTT.

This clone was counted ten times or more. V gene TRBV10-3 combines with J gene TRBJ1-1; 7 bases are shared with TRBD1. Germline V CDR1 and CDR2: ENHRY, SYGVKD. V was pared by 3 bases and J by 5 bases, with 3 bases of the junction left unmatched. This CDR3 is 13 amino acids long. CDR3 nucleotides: TGTGCCATCAGTGAAACAGGGGAAACTGAAGCTTTCTTT. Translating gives CAISETGETEAFF.

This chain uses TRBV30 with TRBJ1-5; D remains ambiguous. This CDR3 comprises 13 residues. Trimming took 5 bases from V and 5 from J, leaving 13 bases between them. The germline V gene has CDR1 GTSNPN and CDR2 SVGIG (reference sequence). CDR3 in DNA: TGTGCCTGGTCCGCCGGAGTCGATCAGCCCCAGCATTTT. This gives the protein CAWSAGVDQPQHF.